A selection of T cell receptor beta chains follows, all from one sample in a study of OX40 agonist ivuxolimab in advanced cancers. Profiled with immunoSEQ multiplex PCR; TCRdb holds only in-frame clones, not every one. Here the sample spans 60,000 to 100,000 clones, roughly 80% being singletons. The material sequenced was CD4+ or CD8+ T cells sorted from blood, taken in a trial of the OX40 agonist ivuxolimab. The receptors shown here come from an adult with an advanced solid tumor such as melanoma, head and neck, liver or kidney cancer. Both conserved end residues are part of each CDR3. D genes are given only for firm matches. Size is omitted from some rows. Given values are once, few, many or a class for expanded clones.

J | V | size | D | DNA | CDR3
TRBJ1-2 | TRBV28 | once | . | TGTGCCAGCAGCTACCGTGGTGGCTACACCTTC | CASSYRGGYTF
TRBJ1-2 | TRBV7-2 | few | . | TGTGCCAGCAGCTTACGCCAGGACAACTATGGCTACACCTTC | CASSLRQDNYGYTF
TRBJ2-2 | TRBV5-1 | . | . | TGCGCCAGCAGCTTGGGGAACACAGGGAACACCGGGGAGCTGTTTTTT | CASSLGNTGNTGELFF
TRBJ2-7 | TRBV6-6 | once | TRBD1 | TGTGCCAGCACCGGGACAGGGACGACCTACGAGCAGTACTTC | CASTGTGTTYEQYF
TRBJ1-1 | TRBV6-1 | . | . | TGTGCCAGCAGTGACGCCAACAACTACAACACTGAAGCTTTCTTT | CASSDANNYNTEAFF
TRBJ1-5 | TRBV18 | . | TRBD1 | TGTGCCAGCTCAATAACCGGGACAGCAAATCAGCCCCAGCATTTT | CASSITGTANQPQHF
TRBJ2-6 | TRBV11-2 | . | . | TGTGCCAGCAGCTTAGTTCAGGGGTCCGTCTATGGGGCCAACGTCCTGACTTTC | CASSLVQGSVYGANVLTF
TRBJ1-3 | TRBV5-4 | . | TRBD1 | TGTGCCAGCAGCGGAAAACCGGGACAGGGGGTTGTCGGAAACACCATATATTTT | CASSGKPGQGVVGNTIYF
TRBJ1-4 | TRBV5-1 | . | . | TGCGCCAGCAGCTTGGACGGGGCGGGAACACATAATGAAAAACTGTTTTTT | CASSLDGAGTHNEKLFF
TRBJ2-5 | TRBV5-1 | . | TRBD2 | TGCGCCAGCAGCGCTAGCGGGGGGGCGGTGGAGACCCAGTACTTC | CASSASGGAVETQYF
TRBJ1-1 | TRBV30 | . | TRBD1 | TGTGCCCGAGGGGACAGGGTGAACACTGAAGCTTTCTTT | CARGDRVNTEAFF
TRBJ2-5 | TRBV5-1 | few | . | TGCGCCAGCAGCTTGGTAGAGACCCAGTACTTC | CASSLVETQYF
TRBJ2-7 | TRBV19 | . | TRBD2 | TGTGCCAGTAGTCGCTTACTAGCGGGGCTCTACGAGCAGTACTTC | CASSRLLAGLYEQYF
TRBJ1-1 | TRBV10-3 | once | . | TGTGCCAACTCGGACAGCGGGAACACTGAAGCTTTCTTT | CANSDSGNTEAFF
TRBJ2-5 | TRBV7-2 | . | . | TGTGCCAGCAGCGCCCGGACGGAACTGGAGACCCAGTACTTC | CASSARTELETQYF
TRBJ2-1 | TRBV21-1 | . | . | TGTGCCAGCAGCCGTTCCGGGACAGGGTTCGATGAGCAGTTCTTC | CASSRSGTGFDEQFF
TRBJ2-1 | TRBV5-8 | . | TRBD2 | TGTGCCAGCAGCTTATTTAGCGGGAGGCCCGATTTCAACAATGAGCAGTTCTTC | CASSLFSGRPDFNNEQFF
TRBJ2-1 | TRBV2 | . | TRBD1 | TGTGCCAGCAGGGGCGAAGACAGGGTAGCTAATGAGCAGTTCTTC | CASRGEDRVANEQFF
TRBJ2-1 | TRBV6-5 | . | . | TGTGCCAGCAGTTACGGTGGGGGCGGGTCAGGCGATGAGCAGTTCTTC | CASSYGGGGSGDEQFF
TRBJ2-2 | TRBV27 | . | . | TGTGCCAGCAGTTTATATCTCGGGGAGCTGTTTTTT | CASSLYLGELFF
TRBJ2-3 | TRBV9 | . | TRBD1 | TGTGCCAGCAGCGGAGGACAGGGGCTCACAGATACGCAGTATTTT | CASSGGQGLTDTQYF
TRBJ1-5 | TRBV30 | . | TRBD1 | TGTGCCTGGTCGAGGGGGACAGGCGGCGGAGTGCCCCAGCATTTT | CAWSRGTGGGVPQHF
TRBJ2-7 | TRBV5-4 | . | . | TGTGCCAGCAGCTCAAAGCGGAGCTCCTACGAGCAGTACTTC | CASSSKRSSYEQYF
TRBJ2-2 | TRBV5-1 | . | . | TGCGCCAGCAGCTCGGGTACGGGATCCGGGGAGCTGTTTTTT | CASSSGTGSGELFF
TRBJ1-1 | TRBV5-1 | . | TRBD1 | TGCGCCAGCAGCTCGGGACAGGGCCTCATGAACACTGAAGCTTTCTTT | CASSSGQGLMNTEAFF
TRBJ2-5 | TRBV18 | . | . | TGTGCCAGCTCACCCTCACCCCGTGTGGAGACCCAGTACTTC | CASSPSPRVETQYF
TRBJ2-3 | TRBV10-3 | . | . | TGTGCCATGGGGAGGGGGGGCACAGATACGCAGTATTTT | CAMGRGGTDTQYF
TRBJ2-1 | TRBV6-1 | . | . | TGTGCCAGCAGTGAGACTACCAACAATGAGCAGTTCTTC | CASSETTNNEQFF
TRBJ2-5 | TRBV28 | . | TRBD2 | TGTGCCAGCAGTCCTAGCGGGAGCGAGACCCAGTACTTC | CASSPSGSETQYF
TRBJ1-1 | TRBV6-6 | few | . | TGTGCCAGCAGCCCGGCAATGCGGTTCGCCAACACTGAAGCTTTCTTT | CASSPAMRFANTEAFF
TRBJ2-1 | TRBV6-5 | . | . | TGTGCCAGCAGCTCCTCAACCCTCCTACACAATGAGCAGTTCTTC | CASSSSTLLHNEQFF
TRBJ2-7 | TRBV6-5 | . | . | TGTGCCAGCCGTGAGACAGGAGCCTACGAGCAGTACTTC | CASRETGAYEQYF